A single sample gave rise to the 7 T cell receptor beta chains below, sequenced in a study of memory CD4+ T cells and cytomegalovirus serostatus. Profiled with immunoSEQ multiplex PCR; TCRdb holds only in-frame clones, not every one. The profile shows some 57,000 clones, 70% to 85% of them singletons. The sort gate was single viable CD3+CD4+CD8-CD45RO+ cells for memory CD4+ T cells. Sequencing input: memory CD4+ T cells from blood. These receptors were collected from an adult in good health and CMV-seronegative.

The rearrangement links TRBV30 to TRBJ2-3, with no clear D. The germline V gene has CDR1 GTSNPN and CDR2 SVGIG (reference sequence). V gave up 4 bases and J gave up 7 bases, with 21 bases separating them. The CDR3 spans 15 residues. The CDR3 loop is CAWTKSGSARNTQYF. In DNA, the CDR3 is TGTGCCTGGACGAAATCTGGATCCGCGAGGAATACGCAGTATTTT.

This clone was seen a single time. This chain connects TRBV5-1 to TRBJ2-7, with D possibly matching TRBD1 (6 bases). Germline CDR1 is SGHRS and CDR2 is YFSETQ. CDR3 length: 16 residues. V was cut by 0 bases and J by 7 bases, with 20 bases left in between. The CDR3 spells CASSLAGPGVVWEQYF. The CDR3 bases are TGCGCCAGCAGCTTGGCGGGACCAGGGGTGGTGTGGGAGCAGTACTTC.

J is TRBJ2-3 and V is TRBV19; D may match TRBD1 or TRBD2 (5 bases each). CDR1 is LNHDA and CDR2 is SQIVND in the germline V gene (reference sequence). V lost 11 bases to trimming and J lost 2 bases, with 20 bases between them. The CDR3 has 15 residues. The CDR3 sequence: CAVSRTGPPTDTQYF. In DNA form, the CDR3 reads TGTGCCGTCTCCCGGACGGGGCCACCCACAGATACGCAGTATTTT.

As for this clone: This may be a read error: a much more frequent sequence differs by one nucleotide. This chain links TRBV7-9 with TRBJ1-2; 7 bases fit TRBD1. Germline assignment: CDR1 SEHNR and CDR2 FQNEAQ (reference sequence). Trimming at V came to 3 bases and at J to 6 bases, leaving 1 base not matched to a gene. The CDR3 extends over 12 amino acids. The CDR3 DNA follows: TGTGCCAGCAGCTTCACAGGGGATGGCTACACCTTC. Protein product: CASSFTGDGYTF.

This clone was seen at least ten times. The gene calls are TRBV19 and TRBJ2-5; 9 nucleotides agree with TRBD2. Germline values: CDR1 LNHDA, CDR2 SQIVND (reference sequence). CDR3 length: 16 amino acids. V shed 0 bases and J 6 bases; nucleotides not matched to a gene: 8. CDR3 loop: CASSIDHAGGPKTQYF. In DNA form, the CDR3 reads TGTGCCAGTAGTATAGATCATGCGGGAGGGCCAAAGACCCAGTACTTC. The full variable domain, its missing parts supplied by reference TRBV19 and TRBJ2-5, is DGGITQSPKYLFRKEGQNVTLSCEQNLNHDAMYWYRQDPGQGLRLIYYSQIVNDFQKGDIAEGYSVSREKKESFPLTVTSAQKNPTAFYLCASSIDHAGGPKTQYFGPGTRLLVL.

The J gene is TRBJ2-6, the V gene TRBV14; D unresolved. The CDR3 is made up of 18 amino acids. Germline V gene data show CDR1 as SGHDN and CDR2 as FVKESK. The V end lost 1 base, the J end lost 4 bases, and 17 bases lay between the germline ends. This chain's CDR3 is CASSQVAGRGLGANVLTF. In DNA, the CDR3 is TGTGCCAGCAGCCAAGTCGCAGGTCGAGGTCTGGGGGCCAACGTCCTGACTTTC.

V gene TRBV20-1 combines with J gene TRBJ2-3, with no clear D. Trimming cost V 6 bases and J 3 bases, with 7 bases left between them. Germline assignment: CDR1 DFQATT and CDR2 SNEGSKA (reference sequence). The CDR3 sequence is 11 residues long. The CDR3 loop is CSANPTDTQYF. The CDR3 coding sequence is TGCAGTGCAAATCCGACAGATACGCAGTATTTT.